These T cell receptor beta chains were read from a single sample in a study of cytomegalovirus exposure and HLA in healthy donors. Sequenced by immunoSEQ multiplex PCR; TCRdb stores in-frame clones only, minus some. This sample has approximately 250,000 clones, with around 78% found just once. Source material: PBMCs. The receptors originated from a boy aged 5-17 years in good health and CMV-seronegative. Both conserved end residues are part of each CDR3. The order of the fields is J gene, clone size, D gene, V gene, CDR3 DNA, CDR3 protein. D genes are given only for firm matches. Clone size is given for some rows only: seen once, a few or many times, or a class if the clone is expanded.

J: TRBJ2-5; size: -; D: TRBD2; V: TRBV19; DNA: TGTGCCAGTACTGGATGGGTAGCGGGGGATGAGACCCAGTACTTC; CDR3: CASTGWVAGDETQYF
J: TRBJ2-1; size: -; D: TRBD1; V: TRBV19; DNA: TGTGCCAGTAGTATCTACAGGGGGGACAATGAGCAGTTCTTC; CDR3: CASSIYRGDNEQFF
J: TRBJ2-7; size: -; D: -; V: TRBV11-2; DNA: TGTGCCAGCAGCTGGGATGAGCGGCCGTACGAGCAGTACTTC; CDR3: CASSWDERPYEQYF
J: TRBJ2-2; size: -; D: TRBD1; V: TRBV25-1; DNA: TGTGCCAGCACCTTACAGGGGGCGAACACCGGGGAGCTGTTTTTT; CDR3: CASTLQGANTGELFF
J: TRBJ1-1; size: once; D: TRBD1; V: TRBV10-3; DNA: TGTGCCATCAGTGATTGGGACAGGGACGGAACTGAAGCTTTCTTT; CDR3: CAISDWDRDGTEAFF
J: TRBJ2-7; size: -; D: TRBD2; V: TRBV2; DNA: TGTGCCAGCAGGGAGTACGCTCTAGGGACTAGCGGGGGGGCTGGAGTCTACGAGCAGTACTTC; CDR3: CASREYALGTSGGAGVYEQYF
J: TRBJ1-2; size: -; D: TRBD1; V: TRBV6-1; DNA: TGTGCCAGCAGTGAGAGACAGCTAGGGGGCTACCCCTTC; CDR3: CASSERQLGGYPF
J: TRBJ2-1; size: -; D: -; V: TRBV19; DNA: TGTGCCAGCATTAGCGGAAGCTCCTACAATGAGCAGTTCTTC; CDR3: CASISGSSYNEQFF
J: TRBJ2-6; size: -; D: -; V: TRBV29-1; DNA: TGCAGCGTTGAGCGCCTCCCCTTCTCTGGGGCCAACGTCCTGACTTTC; CDR3: CSVERLPFSGANVLTF
J: TRBJ2-5; size: -; D: TRBD2; V: TRBV4-1; DNA: TGCGCCAGCAGCCAAGGTGCGGCTAGCGGGTCCCCCGAGACCCAGTACTTC; CDR3: CASSQGAASGSPETQYF
J: TRBJ2-7; size: -; D: -; V: TRBV7-6; DNA: TGTGCCAGCAGCCCTCAGGCCGATTCCGCCTACGAGCAGTACTTC; CDR3: CASSPQADSAYEQYF
J: TRBJ1-5; size: -; D: TRBD1; V: TRBV2; DNA: TGTGCCAGCAGTCTTGGACAGGGCGCAGGTCAGCCCCAGCATTTT; CDR3: CASSLGQGAGQPQHF
J: TRBJ2-4; size: -; D: -; V: TRBV19; DNA: TGTGCCAGTAGTATAGTTGGTGGAGGCAAAAACATTCAGTACTTC; CDR3: CASSIVGGGKNIQYF
J: TRBJ2-5; size: -; D: -; V: TRBV6-6; DNA: TGTGCCAGCAGCCCACGGGGGGCCGAGTATTTAGAGACCCAGTACTTC; CDR3: CASSPRGAEYLETQYF
J: TRBJ2-1; size: -; D: TRBD1; V: TRBV27; DNA: TGTGCCAGCAGTAATCGGGACAGTTACAATGAGCAGTTCTTC; CDR3: CASSNRDSYNEQFF
J: TRBJ2-7; size: -; D: -; V: TRBV2; DNA: TGTGCCAGCAGACCCTACTACGAGCAGTACTTC; CDR3: CASRPYYEQYF
J: TRBJ2-7; size: -; D: TRBD1; V: TRBV11-2; DNA: TGTGCCAGCAGCCTCACCCGGGACAGAGGGCAGTACTTC; CDR3: CASSLTRDRGQYF
J: TRBJ2-7; size: -; D: TRBD2; V: TRBV11-2; DNA: TGTGCCAGCAGCCACGGACTAGCGCGAGGCTCCTACGAGCAGTACTTC; CDR3: CASSHGLARGSYEQYF
J: TRBJ2-7; size: -; D: TRBD1; V: TRBV7-3; DNA: TGTGCCAGCAGCTCCAGACCGACAGGGGCGTCCTACGAGCAGTACTTC; CDR3: CASSSRPTGASYEQYF
J: TRBJ2-7; size: -; D: -; V: TRBV27; DNA: TGTGCCAGCAGTTTTAGTTTCTCGCGGGTGACCTCCTACGAGCAGTACTTC; CDR3: CASSFSFSRVTSYEQYF
J: TRBJ2-5; size: -; D: TRBD1; V: TRBV5-8; DNA: TGTGCCAGCAGCTGGGGGACAGCACAAGAGACCCAGTACTTC; CDR3: CASSWGTAQETQYF
J: TRBJ1-1; size: -; D: -; V: TRBV6-1; DNA: TGTGCCAGCAGTACCAGGGGAATCGGGTCTGAAGCTTTCTTT; CDR3: CASSTRGIGSEAFF
J: TRBJ1-1; size: -; D: -; V: TRBV27; DNA: TGTGCCAGCATGACAGGTGCGAACACTGAAGCTTTCTTT; CDR3: CASMTGANTEAFF
J: TRBJ1-1; size: -; D: -; V: TRBV5-1; DNA: TGCGCCAGCAGCCTAGGGGTGAACACTGAAGCTTTCTTT; CDR3: CASSLGVNTEAFF
J: TRBJ2-2; size: -; D: -; V: TRBV2; DNA: TGTGCCAGCATTCGGGACACCGGGGAGCTGTTTTTT; CDR3: CASIRDTGELFF
J: TRBJ2-3; size: -; D: -; V: TRBV25-1; DNA: TGTGCCAGCAGTGAACTCCAGGGGATAACAGATACGCAGTATTTT; CDR3: CASSELQGITDTQYF
J: TRBJ2-1; size: -; D: TRBD2; V: TRBV5-4; DNA: TGTGCCAGCAGCCCCGGGACTAGTGGGCCCGATGAGCAGTTCTTC; CDR3: CASSPGTSGPDEQFF
J: TRBJ1-2; size: -; D: -; V: TRBV29-1; DNA: TGCAGCGCCTTACTCGGAGCCTATGGCTACACCTTC; CDR3: CSALLGAYGYTF
J: TRBJ1-5; size: -; D: -; V: TRBV15; DNA: TGTGCCACCAGCAGAGATCAACGGCGGCAGCGGCATTTT; CDR3: CATSRDQRRQRHF
J: TRBJ1-5; size: -; D: TRBD1; V: TRBV5-4; DNA: TGTGCCAGCAGCTTCGGTGGGACAGATAGCAATCAGCCCCAGCATTTT; CDR3: CASSFGGTDSNQPQHF
J: TRBJ1-5; size: -; D: TRBD1; V: TRBV2; DNA: TGTGCCAGCAGGGGAGGACAGGGCAGCAATCAGCCCCAGCATTTT; CDR3: CASRGGQGSNQPQHF
J: TRBJ1-3; size: -; D: TRBD1; V: TRBV7-9; DNA: TGTGCCAGCAGCTCGGACAGGGCGGGAAACACCATATATTTT; CDR3: CASSSDRAGNTIYF
J: TRBJ1-1; size: -; D: TRBD1; V: TRBV5-4; DNA: TGTGCCAGCAGCCTGGGACAGGGAGCAGCAAGGAAAGCTTTCTTT; CDR3: CASSLGQGAARKAFF
J: TRBJ1-1; size: once; D: TRBD1; V: TRBV2; DNA: TGTGCCAGCACCGGAGTGGGACAGCGGTGGCATGCTTTCTTT; CDR3: CASTGVGQRWHAFF
J: TRBJ2-1; size: few; D: -; V: TRBV19; DNA: TGTGCCAGTAGTATAGTATCAGGCACGGACAATGAGCAGTTCTTC; CDR3: CASSIVSGTDNEQFF
J: TRBJ2-1; size: -; D: TRBD2; V: TRBV29-1; DNA: TGCAGCGTTGAACTCGGGACTAGCGGGAGTTACAATGAGCAGTTCTTC; CDR3: CSVELGTSGSYNEQFF
J: TRBJ1-3; size: -; D: -; V: TRBV30; DNA: TGTGCCTGGAGTGGCCAGACTGGAAACACCATATATTTT; CDR3: CAWSGQTGNTIYF
J: TRBJ2-1; size: once; D: -; V: TRBV27; DNA: TGTGCCAGCAGTTTATCGGTGGGCCATAGGAATGAGCAGTTCTTC; CDR3: CASSLSVGHRNEQFF
J: TRBJ2-6; size: -; D: -; V: TRBV9; DNA: TGTGCCAGCAGCGTAGTTCGAGCCTCTGGGGCCAACGTCCTGACTTTC; CDR3: CASSVVRASGANVLTF
J: TRBJ2-5; size: -; D: -; V: TRBV30; DNA: TGTGCCTGGAGTAGCCGGGAGACCCAGTACTTC; CDR3: CAWSSRETQYF
J: TRBJ2-2; size: -; D: -; V: TRBV10-3; DNA: TGTGCCACCAGGGTGGTACAGCTTAACACCGGGGAGCTGTTTTTT; CDR3: CATRVVQLNTGELFF
J: TRBJ2-3; size: few; D: -; V: TRBV19; DNA: TGTGCCAGTAGTCCCTACAGGGACACAGATACGCAGTATTTT; CDR3: CASSPYRDTDTQYF
J: TRBJ2-5; size: -; D: -; V: TRBV30; DNA: TGTGCCTGGAGTGCAGACAGGTACGAGACCCAGTACTTC; CDR3: CAWSADRYETQYF
J: TRBJ2-7; size: -; D: -; V: TRBV10-3; DNA: TGTGCCATCAGTGAAGGGGGTTCCTACGAGCAGTACTTC; CDR3: CAISEGGSYEQYF
J: TRBJ2-5; size: -; D: -; V: TRBV5-4; DNA: TGTGCCAGCAGCTTATTTACAGGATTTCTCCAAGAGACCCAGTACTTC; CDR3: CASSLFTGFLQETQYF
J: TRBJ2-7; size: -; D: TRBD1; V: TRBV7-6; DNA: TGTGCCAGCAGCCCAAGACAGGGATACGAGCAGTACTTC; CDR3: CASSPRQGYEQYF
J: TRBJ2-6; size: once; D: -; V: TRBV6-5; DNA: TGTGCCAGCAGGCGACGGGATACTGGGGCCAACGTCCTGACTTTC; CDR3: CASRRRDTGANVLTF
J: TRBJ2-1; size: once; D: TRBD2; V: TRBV15; DNA: TGTGCCACCAGCAGAGCAATTTTCGGGACTAGCGGGAGGAGCTCCTACAATGAGCAGTTCTTC; CDR3: CATSRAIFGTSGRSSYNEQFF
J: TRBJ1-3; size: -; D: TRBD1; V: TRBV19; DNA: TGTGCCAGTAGACCGACAGGGGACGGAAACACCATATATTTT; CDR3: CASRPTGDGNTIYF
J: TRBJ2-7; size: -; D: TRBD2; V: TRBV30; DNA: TGTGCCTGGAGCCCGGGACTAGCCACCTACGAGCAGTACTTC; CDR3: CAWSPGLATYEQYF
J: TRBJ2-7; size: -; D: -; V: TRBV13; DNA: TGTGCCAGCAGCCCCAGGGGAAATCCCTACGAGCAGTACTTC; CDR3: CASSPRGNPYEQYF
J: TRBJ1-5; size: once; D: -; V: TRBV11-2; DNA: TGTGCCAGCAGCTCACACGGCAATCAGCCCCAGCATTTT; CDR3: CASSSHGNQPQHF
J: TRBJ2-3; size: -; D: -; V: TRBV11-3; DNA: TGTGCCAGCCGGGACTCTGCAGATACGCAGTATTTT; CDR3: CASRDSADTQYF
J: TRBJ1-2; size: -; D: TRBD1; V: TRBV2; DNA: TGTGCCAGCAGTGAAGGGGGAAGTGCAGGGGGCTTGGGCTATGGCTACACCTTC; CDR3: CASSEGGSAGGLGYGYTF
J: TRBJ2-1; size: -; D: -; V: TRBV25-1; DNA: TGTGCCAGCAGTGAATTTTTCGCAGCGGGTGGGAGCAATGAGCAGTTCTTC; CDR3: CASSEFFAAGGSNEQFF
J: TRBJ2-6; size: -; D: -; V: TRBV9; DNA: TGTGCCAGCAGCCTCCAGGGGAGGGGCACTGGGGCCAACGTCCTGACTTTC; CDR3: CASSLQGRGTGANVLTF
J: TRBJ1-5; size: -; D: -; V: TRBV12-5; DNA: TGTGCTAGTGCCCCTGGAGCCTCGACAGTGGGTCAGCCCCAGCATTTT; CDR3: CASAPGASTVGQPQHF
J: TRBJ2-2; size: -; D: TRBD2; V: TRBV5-1; DNA: TGCGCCAGCAGTAGTAGCGGGGGGAACACCGGGGAGCTGTTTTTT; CDR3: CASSSSGGNTGELFF
J: TRBJ2-7; size: -; D: TRBD2; V: TRBV7-9; DNA: TGTGCCAGCAGCCGGCCCGGGACTAGCGGTTCCTACGAGCAGTACTTC; CDR3: CASSRPGTSGSYEQYF